Following are 23 T cell receptor beta chains from one sample sequenced in a study of T cells of healthy individuals. In TCRdb, the 5' RACE reads were re-called with MiXCR into one record per CDR3 protein. Among 50,000 to 55,000 distinct CDR3 sequences listed, roughly 14% were seen once. These TCRs come from a human donor in good health.

This clonotype has at least ten counts. The chain recombines TRBV30 with TRBJ2-6, with D unresolved. With 8 bases removed from V and 0 bases from J, the gap between germline ends came to 5 bases. Germline CDR1 is GTSNPN and CDR2 is SVGIG (reference sequence). This CDR3 has 12 residues. The CDR3 region is CARSSGANVLTF. The CDR3 nucleotides are TGTGCCCGTAGCTCTGGGGCCAACGTCCTGACTTTC.

At least ten counts were recorded for this clonotype. The genes are TRBV10-3 and TRBJ2-7, with 8 bases lining up with TRBD1. Trimming at V came to 5 bases and at J to 2 bases, leaving 5 bases not matched to a gene. This CDR3 region has 14 residues. CDR1 is ENHRY and CDR2 is SYGVKD in the germline V gene. For the CDR3, the DNA is TGTGCCATCAGTACCGGGACAGGTACCTACGAGCAGTACTTC. This gives the protein CAISTGTGTYEQYF.

This clonotype was seen many times. The V gene is TRBV20-1, the J gene TRBJ1-6; TRBD1 agrees at 9 bases. Germline loops: CDR1 DFQATT, CDR2 SNEGSKA (reference sequence). Unmatched junction bases numbered 4, after V lost 4 bases and J lost 6 bases. There are 14 residues in the CDR3. Here the CDR3 reads CSAMRGQGNSPLHF. CDR3 nucleotides: TGCAGTGCTATGCGGGGACAGGGTAATTCACCCCTCCACTTT.

This clonotype was seen more than once but under ten times. This rearrangement joins TRBV6-2 or TRBV6-3 to TRBJ1-2; TRBD1 matches at 7 bases. The germline V gene has CDR1 MNHEY and CDR2 SVGEGT. The ends lost 5 bases at V and 2 bases at J; junction bases unmatched: 11. The CDR3 contains 16 residues. The chain's CDR3 is CASSGPHTGANYGYTF. DNA of the CDR3: TGTGCCAGCAGTGGCCCCCACACAGGGGCGAACTATGGCTACACCTTC.

This clonotype turned up a few times. V and J are TRBV12-5 and TRBJ1-5, with 8 positions matching TRBD1. V was pared by 4 bases and J by 1 base, with 6 bases of the junction left unmatched. Germline V gives CDR1 LGHNT, CDR2 FRNRAP. The CDR3 totals 16 residues. CDR3 in amino acids: CASGSGGLGSNQPQHF. The CDR3 coding sequence is TGTGCTAGTGGTTCAGGGGGCTTGGGGAGCAATCAGCCCCAGCATTTT. Using reference TRBV12-5 and TRBJ1-5 for the parts outside the CDR3, the full variable domain is DARVTQTPRHKVTEMGQEVTMRCQPILGHNTVFWYRQTMMQGLELLAYFRNRAPLDDSGMPKDRFSAEMPDATLATLKIQPSEPRDSAVYFCASGSGGLGSNQPQHFGDGTRLSIL.

This clonotype was detected a few times. The chain joins TRBV14 to TRBJ2-1; 7 bases are shared with TRBD2. V trimming: 3 bases; J trimming: 6 bases; junction bases outside the gene matches: 5. Germline values: CDR1 SGHDN, CDR2 FVKESK. This CDR3 comprises 14 residues. The CDR3 DNA sequence: TGTGCCAGCAGCCAGGGCGGGAGAGCCAATGAGCAGTTCTTC. Translating it yields CASSQGGRANEQFF.

This clonotype occurred many times. The CDR3, as DNA: TGCGCCAGCAGCCAGGTAGACAGGGTGAATCAGCCCCAGCATTTT. Its protein product is CASSQVDRVNQPQHF. This chain links TRBV4-1 with TRBJ1-5; TRBD1 agrees at 7 bases. V was clipped by 3 bases and J by 4 bases; unmatched bases: 6. There are 15 residues in the CDR3. Germline assignment: CDR1 MGHRA and CDR2 YSYEKL.

For this clonotype: One junction end disagrees with the germline gene, perhaps due to a read error. This sequence joins TRBV4-3 and TRBJ2-3; D is uncertain. CDR1 and CDR2 from the germline V gene are LGHNA and YSLEER. This CDR3 spans 17 amino acids. CDR3 sequence: CASSKELSARSTDTQYF. The CDR3 DNA sequence: TGCGCCAGCAGCAAAGAACTGTCGGCCAGATCCACAGATACGCAGTATTTT.

This clonotype was seen a handful of times. The CDR3 DNA is TGTGCCAGCAGTTATACGGACAGGGGGACTTGGCGCACTGAAGCTTTCTTT. Translating gives CASSYTDRGTWRTEAFF. The V and J genes are TRBV6-6 and TRBJ1-1, with 10 bases matching TRBD1. CDR1 MNHNY and CDR2 SVGAGI come from the germline V gene (reference sequence). CDR3 size: 17 residues. The V and J ends lost 3 bases and 4 bases, in that order; junction bases with no gene match: 11.

The table lists this clonotype with a few counts. This chain links TRBV27 with TRBJ1-4; D perhaps matches TRBD1 (6 bases). Germline-derived CDR1 and CDR2 are MNHEY and SMNVEV (reference sequence). The CDR3 runs 15 residues. Trimming removed 8 bases at V and 10 bases at J, with 23 bases between. The CDR3 sequence: CASSTYRDEGLKLFF. The CDR3 nucleotides are TGTGCCAGCTCTACTTACAGGGACGAAGGGTTAAAACTGTTTTTT.

The CDR3 region is CASSLKVGTQFF. CDR3 nucleotides: TGTGCCAGCAGTTTAAAAGTGGGAACGCAGTTCTTC. V and J are TRBV12-3 or TRBV12-4 and TRBJ2-1; unclear D gene. V lost 2 bases to trimming and J lost 12 bases, with 11 bases between them. This CDR3 comprises 12 residues.

This clonotype occurred many times. J is TRBJ2-3 and V is TRBV30; TRBD2 aligns across 7 bases. CDR1 and CDR2 from the germline V gene are GTSNPN and SVGIG (reference sequence). After removal of 5 bases from V and 2 bases from J, the junction contained 10 bases not matched to a gene. The CDR3 runs to 15 residues. In DNA form, the CDR3 reads TGTGCCTGGGTGGGGTCTAGCGGCTACACAGATACGCAGTATTTT. This gives the protein CAWVGSSGYTDTQYF. Variable domain in full (rest from reference TRBV30 and TRBJ2-3): SQTIHQWPATLVQPVGSPLSLECTVEGTSNPNLYWYRQAAGRGLQLLFYSVGIGQISSEVPQNLSASRPQDRQFILSSKKLLLSDSGFYLCAWVGSSGYTDTQYFGPGTRLTVL.

This sequence joins TRBV11-2 and TRBJ2-1; 9 bases line up with TRBD1. After removal of 4 bases from V and 8 bases from J, the junction contained 9 bases not matched to a gene. CDR3 length: 15 residues. Germline CDR1 reads SGHAT; CDR2 reads FQNNGV. DNA of the CDR3: TGTGCCAGCAGCTCGTCGGGACAGGGAAGGGATGAGCAGTTCTTC. This translates into CASSSSGQGRDEQFF. Filled out from reference TRBV11-2 and TRBJ2-1, the complete variable domain reads EAGVAQSPRYKIIEKRQSVAFWCNPISGHATLYWYQQILGQGPKLLIQFQNNGVVDDSQLPKDRFSAERLKGVDSTLKIQPAKLEDSAVYLCASSSSGQGRDEQFFGPGTRLTVL.

This clonotype was seen ten or more times. The chain carries TRBV6-5 and TRBJ2-7, with D perhaps TRBD2 (6 bases). This CDR3 is built from 14 residues. The V gene lost 5 bases and the J gene lost 7 bases, with 18 bases spanning the gap. Germline CDR1 reads MNHEY; CDR2 reads SVGAGI. CDR3 DNA: TGTGCCAGCAGTGGAGCGGGCTTGGTGGGGGAGCAGTACTTC. Protein sequence: CASSGAGLVGEQYF.

This clonotype was seen many times. J is TRBJ1-5 and V is TRBV2, with a possible D match to TRBD1 (6 bases). This CDR3 spans 14 amino acids. The V gene lost 6 bases and the J gene lost 8 bases, with 17 bases spanning the gap. Germline CDR1 SNHLY, CDR2 FYNNEI. As DNA, the CDR3 is TGTGCCAGCAGGGGCGGTCAGGGGTTTGAGCCCCAGCATTTT. Translating it yields CASRGGQGFEPQHF.

The rearrangement joins TRBV20-1 to TRBJ2-1; no firm D call. Germline CDR1 is DFQATT and CDR2 is SNEGSKA (reference sequence). CDR3 length equals 12 residues. V dropped 4 bases and J dropped 9 bases, with 13 bases sitting between them. The CDR3 DNA reads as TGCAGTGCTATCCCAGACGGCTCTGAGCAGTTCTTC. Encoded protein: CSAIPDGSEQFF.

This clonotype appeared many times. The V call is TRBV3-1, the J call TRBJ2-3; either TRBD1 or TRBD2 may fit D (5 bases each). V was cut by 4 bases and J by 2 bases, with 13 bases left in between. CDR1 is LGHDT and CDR2 is YNNKEL in the germline V gene (reference sequence). CDR3 length: 15 amino acids. CDR3 in amino acids: CASSRRGYPTDTQYF. For the CDR3, the DNA is TGTGCCAGCAGCCGTCGGGGCTATCCCACAGATACGCAGTATTTT.

This clonotype has a count of ten or more. The V call is TRBV7-2, the J call TRBJ1-1, with a possible D match to TRBD1 (6 bases). Trimming cost V 4 bases and J 4 bases, with 13 bases left between them. Per germline, CDR1 SGHTA and CDR2 FQGNSA. The CDR3 covers 14 residues. The CDR3: CASSSQGRGTEAFF. As DNA, the CDR3 is TGTGCCAGCAGCTCACAGGGTCGGGGCACTGAAGCTTTCTTT.

The rearrangement joins TRBV20-1 to TRBJ2-1; 9 bases are a match to TRBD2. The CDR3 is 13 amino acids. Per germline, CDR1 DFQATT and CDR2 SNEGSKA (reference sequence). With V trimmed by 7 bases and J by 6 bases, 7 bases remained unmatched. The CDR3 DNA follows: TGCAGTGGAAGACTAGCGGTACGCAATGAGCAGTTCTTC. Translating gives CSGRLAVRNEQFF.

This chain uses TRBV18 with TRBJ2-3; no clear D gene. The V and J ends lost 6 bases and 6 bases respectively, with 10 bases between them. This CDR3 is built from 12 residues. CDR1 KGHSH and CDR2 LQKENI come from the germline V gene. The CDR3 region has the DNA TGTGCCAGCTCCCCCGGGCGGGATACGCAGTATTTT. This sequence encodes CASSPGRDTQYF.

This clonotype appeared many times. The J gene is TRBJ2-1, the V gene TRBV7-2; tentatively, D is TRBD2 (5 bases). The CDR3 contains 13 residues. CDR1 SGHTA and CDR2 FQGNSA come from the germline V gene. V lost 2 bases to trimming and J lost 6 bases, with 8 bases between them. CDR3: CASSLIAPNEQFF. DNA for the CDR3: TGTGCCAGCAGCTTAATAGCGCCCAATGAGCAGTTCTTC.

V is TRBV18 and J is TRBJ2-3, with 11 bases that match TRBD2. The germline CDR1 and CDR2 sequences are KGHSH and LQKENI. Trimming took 3 bases from V and 0 from J; bases not matched to a gene: 11. This CDR3 region has 19 residues. The CDR3: CASSPRTSGGTTSTDTQYF. The DNA of the CDR3 is TGTGCCAGCTCACCCCGTACTAGCGGGGGCACAACTAGCACAGATACGCAGTATTTT.

Many counts were recorded for this clonotype. This chain joins TRBV10-2 and TRBJ2-1; D tentatively reads TRBD1 or TRBD2 (7 bases each). The CDR3 has 14 amino acids. Between the trimmed V and J ends, which lost 7 bases and 5 bases, there was a span of 15 bases. Germline lookup yields CDR1 WSHSY and CDR2 SAAADI. CDR3 loop: CASTETGTNNEQFF. The CDR3 DNA reads as TGCGCCAGCACGGAGACAGGGACTAACAATGAGCAGTTCTTC.